This T cell receptor (beta chain) is from a study of cytomegalovirus exposure and HLA in healthy donors. Notes on the study in general: For most TCR sequences rarity was the rule, although some public TCRs occurred in many donors. Cytomegalovirus-associated TCR beta chains were listed, numbering under 200.

A note on this clone: The target antigen is unknown.

Repertoires were generated with immunoSEQ multiplex PCR, while TCRdb's copy carries only in-frame clones and drops some. The data hold under 400,000 clones, with 88% observed a single time. Between the trimmed V and J ends, which lost 8 bases and 2 bases, there was a span of 12 bases. Germline CDR1 and CDR2: SNHLY and FYNNEI. There are 14 residues in the CDR3. The material sequenced was PBMCs. V is TRBV2 and J is TRBJ2-2; TRBD1 is a possible D gene (5 bases). The sequence was collected from a man aged 30 to 45 in good health and CMV-seronegative. Written as DNA, the CDR3 is TGTGCCAGCGGCAGAGACAGAAACACCGGGGAGCTGTTTTTT. Translated, it gives CASGRDRNTGELFF.